The TCR beta chain under discussion was sequenced for a study of T-cell memory formation after mild COVID-19. Across the whole study: The two donors had largely donor-specific TCR clusters. Overall study results and limits: The appearance of some responding clones in pre-infection memory suggested that cross-reactive memory joined. CD4+ contracting clones lay mainly in CM and EM, CD8+ ones in EMRA.

At least ten counts were recorded for this clonotype. What it binds is not known. 5'RACE, which relied on constant-segment primers, yielded TCR alpha and TCR beta cDNA libraries carrying sample barcodes and UMIs. TCRdb fed the 5' RACE reads into MiXCR, producing one record per CDR3 protein. This sample has 350,000 to 500,000 distinct CDR3 sequences, with about 22% found just once. Trimming shortened V by 4 bases and J by 9 bases, and 13 bases separated the two germline ends. There are 13 residues in the CDR3. CDR1 SGHVS and CDR2 FNYEAQ come from the germline V gene. Material for sequencing was PBMCs or a T cell subset sorted from them (not recorded which). The sequence derives from an adult woman who had mild COVID-19 (a few samples of this study predate the infection). Cell type and time point are not known. The V call is TRBV7-6, the J call TRBJ1-5; the D is unclear. CDR3 sequence (DNA): TGTGCCAGCAGCTCCCTAGGTCGTGGGCCCCAGCATTTT. As protein: CASSSLGRGPQHF.